Listed below are T cell receptor beta chains from one sample, sequenced in a study of T-cell reconstitution after alpha-beta-depleted transplantation in children. In TCRdb, the PCR reads were re-called with MiXCR into one record per CDR3 protein. The table has about 110,000 distinct CDR3 sequences, 5.5% to 7% seen once; the top ten hold 20% to 25%. The material sequenced was PBMCs, mostly from graft donor cells, taken 360 days after TCRalphabeta/CD19-depleted stem cell transplant. These receptors all come from a male patient between 2 and 10 years old who had a stem cell transplant for acute lymphoblastic leukemia, so the T cells may come from the graft donor. Both conserved end residues are part of each CDR3. Fields, in order: CDR3 length, V gene, D gene, J gene, clone size, CDR3 DNA, CDR3 protein. The D gene is left open where the match is weak. Clone size is given for some rows only: seen once, a few or many times, or a class if the clone is expanded.

length: 16
V: TRBV4-2
D: .
J: TRBJ1-1
size: many
DNA: TGTGCCAGCAACCCACAAGCCAGGGCCATGAACACTGAAGCTTTCTTT
CDR3: CASNPQARAMNTEAFF

length: 15
V: TRBV5-1
D: .
J: TRBJ1-1
size: many
DNA: TGCGCCAGCAGCCTCCTAGGGGCGGAGAACACTGAAGCTTTCTTT
CDR3: CASSLLGAENTEAFF

length: 13
V: TRBV5-1
D: .
J: TRBJ2-7
size: many
DNA: TGCGCCAGCAGCCGGACACCCTACTACGAGCAGTACTTC
CDR3: CASSRTPYYEQYF

length: 14
V: TRBV24-1
D: .
J: TRBJ2-2
size: many
DNA: TGTGCCACTGCGGACTACACGAACACCGGGGAGCTGTTTTTT
CDR3: CATADYTNTGELFF

length: 15
V: TRBV7-9
D: TRBD2
J: TRBJ2-2
size: few
DNA: TGTGCCAGCAGCTCCCTTAGCGGGAGGACCGGGGAGCTGTTTTTT
CDR3: CASSSLSGRTGELFF

length: 18
V: TRBV21-1
D: .
J: TRBJ1-1
size: .
DNA: TGTGCCAGCAGCAATTCACGTACCAGGGGGCGGGGGGACACTGAAGCTTTCTTT
CDR3: CASSNSRTRGRGDTEAFF

length: 17
V: TRBV27
D: TRBD2
J: TRBJ2-7
size: few
DNA: TGTGCCAGCAGTTTGGGGTCTAGCGGGGCAAGCTCCTACGAGCAGTACTTC
CDR3: CASSLGSSGASSYEQYF

length: 14
V: TRBV27
D: TRBD2
J: TRBJ2-7
size: few
DNA: TGTGCCAGCAGTTCGTCCGGGGGGATCTACGAGCAGTACTTC
CDR3: CASSSSGGIYEQYF

length: 16
V: TRBV4-3
D: .
J: TRBJ1-1
size: few
DNA: TGCGCCAGCAGCCAAGATTGGCCGGGTATGAACACTGAAGCTTTCTTT
CDR3: CASSQDWPGMNTEAFF

length: 16
V: TRBV4-2
D: TRBD2
J: TRBJ2-5
size: many
DNA: TGTGCCAGCAGCCAAGACCTAGCGGGACGGCGGGAGACCCAGTACTTC
CDR3: CASSQDLAGRRETQYF

length: 15
V: TRBV6-5
D: .
J: TRBJ2-5
size: .
DNA: TGTGCCAGCAGTTACAATTGGGGGAGGCGAGAGACCCAGTACTTC
CDR3: CASSYNWGRRETQYF

length: 13
V: TRBV7-2
D: TRBD1
J: TRBJ1-2
size: many
DNA: TGTGCCAGCAGCCTCGACAGGGGTTTAGGCTACACCTTC
CDR3: CASSLDRGLGYTF

length: 14
V: TRBV7-8
D: .
J: TRBJ2-7
size: many
DNA: TGTGCCAGCAGCTTAGACAGGAGGGGCTACGAGCAGTACTTC
CDR3: CASSLDRRGYEQYF

length: 16
V: TRBV5-1
D: .
J: TRBJ2-2
size: many
DNA: TGCGCCAGCAGCCTACTAAGCGGACGGAACACCGGGGAGCTGTTTTTT
CDR3: CASSLLSGRNTGELFF

length: 14
V: TRBV5-1
D: .
J: TRBJ2-5
size: many
DNA: TGCGCCAGCAGCTTGGTCTTACCTCAAGAGACCCAGTACTTC
CDR3: CASSLVLPQETQYF

length: 15
V: TRBV9
D: TRBD1
J: TRBJ1-1
size: many
DNA: TGTGCCAGCAGCGTGGGGGACAGCCCGAACACTGAAGCTTTCTTT
CDR3: CASSVGDSPNTEAFF

length: 14
V: TRBV7-2
D: TRBD1
J: TRBJ2-5
size: many
DNA: TGTGCCAGCAGCTTAGGTGGACAGGGGGCGACCCAGTACTTC
CDR3: CASSLGGQGATQYF

length: 15
V: TRBV7-9
D: .
J: TRBJ2-5
size: many
DNA: TGTGCCAGCAGCTTAAAAGCGGCGTACCAAGAGACCCAGTACTTC
CDR3: CASSLKAAYQETQYF

length: 13
V: TRBV29-1
D: .
J: TRBJ2-7
size: many
DNA: TGCAGCGTTGAAGGTGTCGACGGTTACGAGCAGTACTTC
CDR3: CSVEGVDGYEQYF

length: 14
V: TRBV20-1
D: .
J: TRBJ2-7
size: many
DNA: TGCAGTGCTATGGGGAACTACCCAGGGTACGAGCAGTACTTC
CDR3: CSAMGNYPGYEQYF

length: 17
V: TRBV9
D: .
J: TRBJ2-2
size: .
DNA: TGTGCCAGCAGCGTGGGGAGGCACCTTCCGAACACCGGGGAGCTGTTTTTT
CDR3: CASSVGRHLPNTGELFF

length: 16
V: TRBV7-9
D: .
J: TRBJ2-6
size: many
DNA: TGTGCCAGCAGAGAACCGAGCAGCTCTGGGGCCAACGTCCTGACTTTC
CDR3: CASREPSSSGANVLTF

length: 15
V: TRBV27
D: .
J: TRBJ2-7
size: many
DNA: TGTGCCTCCCATTCACCCGGGAGCCGACCCTACGAGCAGTACTTC
CDR3: CASHSPGSRPYEQYF

length: 14
V: TRBV4-3
D: .
J: TRBJ1-6
size: many
DNA: TGCGCCAGCAGCCGGACAGAGTATAATTCACCCCTCCACTTT
CDR3: CASSRTEYNSPLHF

length: 16
V: TRBV7-9
D: .
J: TRBJ2-7
size: many
DNA: TGTGCCAGCAGCTCCTCAGGGGGAGGAAGGCTGTACGAGCAGTACTTC
CDR3: CASSSSGGGRLYEQYF

length: 16
V: TRBV4-3
D: TRBD2
J: TRBJ2-1
size: many
DNA: TGCGCCAGCAGCCAATTTGGGGGACTAGGAGCCAATGAGCAGTTCTTC
CDR3: CASSQFGGLGANEQFF

length: 13
V: TRBV27
D: .
J: TRBJ2-5
size: many
DNA: TGTGCCAGCAGTTTCTCGATAGAAGAGACCCAGTACTTC
CDR3: CASSFSIEETQYF

length: 12
V: TRBV5-6
D: .
J: TRBJ2-3
size: many
DNA: TGTGCCAGCAGCCCTCGGACCTATACGCAGTATTTT
CDR3: CASSPRTYTQYF